The 3 T cell receptor beta chains listed next were all sequenced from one sample in a study of T cells expressing NK-cell markers. TCRdb re-analyzed the 5' RACE reads; it lists each CDR3 protein once, without DNA. The ten top clones account for around a third, within a sample of some 140,000 distinct CDR3 sequences. The material sequenced was blood T cells: a sorted CD56 or NKG2C T cell subset, CD4+ or CD8+ T cells, or bulk PBMC T cells (not recorded which). The receptors originated from a woman between 50 and 59 years old in good health.

V usage is TRBV24-1 and J usage is TRBJ2-2; TCRdb indicates TRBD1, and absent DNA this call remains unverified. CDR3 length equals 15 residues. The germline gives CDR1 KGHDR, CDR2 SFDVKD. The CDR3 reads CATSPGTVNTGELFF.

The rearrangement links TRBV28 to TRBJ2-7. The CDR3 extends over 12 amino acids. Germline assignment: CDR1 MDHEN and CDR2 SYDVKM. The CDR3 spells CASSTVQYEQYF. The full variable domain, its missing parts supplied by reference TRBV28 and TRBJ2-7, is DVKVTQSSRYLVKRTGEKVFLECVQDMDHENMFWYRQDPGLGLRLIYFSYDVKMKEKGDIPEGYSVSREKKERFSLILESASTNQTSMYLCASSTVQYEQYFGPGTRLTVT.

The chain carries TRBV7-9 and TRBJ2-5; there is no DNA to check the TCRdb D call of TRBD1. Germline loops: CDR1 SEHNR, CDR2 FQNEAQ (reference sequence). CDR3 length: 16 amino acids. The CDR3 reads CASSSKSGTAQETQYF. The variable domain in full, with the rest retrieved from reference TRBV7-9 and TRBJ2-5, is DTGVSQNPRHKITKRGQNVTFRCDPISEHNRLYWYRQTLGQGPEFLTYFQNEAQLEKSRLLSDRFSAERPKGSFSTLEIQRTEQGDSAMYLCASSSKSGTAQETQYFGPGTRLLVL.